This T cell receptor beta chain appears in the sequencing data of a study of shared clonotypes between healthy human individuals. The germline CDR1 and CDR2 sequences are SGHRS and YFSETQ. This CDR3 region has 17 residues. V lost 0 bases, J lost 2 bases, and 8 bases stayed unmatched. Every contributor of samples was a Caucasian grown-up residing in Nashville, Tennessee. Genomic DNA, for the unsorted samples, came from tens of millions of PBMCs. Concerning this clone itself: What it binds is unknown.

Overall study findings and caveats: Donors were few, which limited the genetic and exposure-history diversity represented.

Authors' analysis steps: ImmunoSEQ output lacked quality scores and full-length reads, limiting matched filtering. The method was immunoSEQ multiplex PCR; TCRdb's version includes in-frame clones alone and lacks a portion of them. V and J calls and clone size are those listed in that table; D and trimming were worked out from the DNA. In the table there are roughly 490,000 clones, 70% to 80% of which are singletons. The TCR comes from a woman aged 40 to 50 in good health. Some clones in this sample may be carry-over from other donors' samples. V is TRBV5-1 and J is TRBJ1-1; TRBD1 matches at 9 bases. Sequencing input: PBMCs. The CDR3 region is CASSLAGGTGKNTEAFF. The CDR3 bases are TGCGCCAGCAGCTTGGCCGGCGGGACAGGGAAAAACACTGAAGCTTTCTTT.